What follows are 13 T cell receptor beta chains derived from one specimen sequenced in a study of blood T cell repertoires in COVID-19. Using immunoSEQ multiplex PCR, the repertoire was profiled, and TCRdb retains in-frame clones only, with some absent. The sample includes over 100,000 clones, 92% of them seen just once. The sequenced material came from peripheral blood. These receptor sequences come from a woman in her forties or fifties with COVID-19, enrolled during active disease.

This clone was found once. V gene TRBV5-1 combines with J gene TRBJ2-3; possible D gene TRBD2, 6 bases. The V end lost 3 bases, the J end lost 6 bases, and 17 bases lay between the germline ends. Germline lookup yields CDR1 SGHRS and CDR2 YFSETQ. This CDR3 region has 15 residues. The CDR3 here is CASSSPAGSGDTQYF. The CDR3 DNA reads TGCGCCAGCAGCTCCCCGGCGGGGTCGGGCGATACGCAGTATTTT.

The chain recombines TRBV3-1 (or the pseudogene TRBV3-2) with TRBJ2-6, with TRBD1 matching 7 bases. Germline-derived CDR1 and CDR2 are LGHDT and YNNKEL (reference sequence). Trimming cost V 1 base and J 0 bases; bases outside gene matches: 3. CDR3 length: 17 residues. CDR3 in amino acids: CASSQGTGRSGANVLTF. CDR3 DNA sequence: TGTGCCAGCAGCCAAGGGACAGGACGCTCTGGGGCCAACGTCCTGACTTTC.

This chain joins TRBV15 and TRBJ1-5; unclear D gene. Germline CDR1 and CDR2: LNHNV and YYDKDF (reference sequence). V was shortened by 0 bases and J by 3 bases, with 9 bases between the two germline ends. The CDR3 covers 15 residues. In DNA form, the CDR3 reads TGTGCCACCAGCAGAGATGGTAGTCCCAATCAGCCCCAGCATTTT. Amino acid sequence: CATSRDGSPNQPQHF.

J is TRBJ1-6 and V is TRBV11-2; D may be TRBD1 (6 bases). There are 14 residues in the CDR3. Between the trimmed V and J ends, which lost 5 bases and 11 bases, there was a span of 16 bases. Looked up from germline, CDR1 is SGHAT and CDR2 is FQNNGV. In DNA, the CDR3 is TGTGCCAGCAGCCCCCCGGGGGGGCTGGCACCCCTCCACTTT. It is translated as CASSPPGGLAPLHF.

The chain links TRBV5-4 to TRBJ1-1; a possible D gene is TRBD1 (6 bases). The CDR3 spans 14 residues. The V end lost 1 base, the J end lost 5 bases, and 12 bases lay between the germline ends. CDR1 is SGHNT and CDR2 is YYREEE in the germline V gene (reference sequence). CDR3 in DNA: TGTGCCAGCAGCTTGACCAGGGGACGAACTGAAGCTTTCTTT. This codes for CASSLTRGRTEAFF.

The chain uses TRBV4-1 and TRBJ2-1; no definite D call. Germline V lookup: CDR1 MGHRA, CDR2 YSYEKL. Trimming took off 4 bases at V and 0 bases at J, with 10 bases between the two ends. This CDR3 spans 15 amino acids. CDR3 sequence reads: CASSRLQSSYNEQFF. Written as DNA, the CDR3 is TGCGCCAGCAGCCGCCTACAGAGCTCCTACAATGAGCAGTTCTTC.

The chain uses TRBV4-3 and TRBJ1-2, with D possibly being TRBD1 (6 bases). Germline CDR1 and CDR2: LGHNA and YSLEER. Deletions cut 1 base from V and 8 bases from J, with 17 bases between. The CDR3 length is 15 residues. CDR3 loop: CASSQGWGGGYGYTF. CDR3 sequence (DNA): TGCGCCAGCAGCCAAGGGTGGGGGGGCGGATACGGCTACACCTTC.

The chain couples TRBV11-2 to TRBJ2-7; 9 positions agree with TRBD1. The germline V gene encodes CDR1 SGHAT and CDR2 FQNNGV. The CDR3 loop spans 16 amino acids. Trimming removed 4 bases from V and 2 bases from J; junction bases left unmatched: 9. The CDR3 region has the DNA TGTGCCAGCAGCTCCTACGGACAGGGGACCACCTACGAGCAGTACTTC. Amino acids: CASSSYGQGTTYEQYF.

The rearrangement joins TRBV5-1 to TRBJ2-7, with 8 bases lining up with TRBD1. After removal of 4 bases from V and 5 bases from J, the junction contained 8 bases not matched to a gene. CDR1 and CDR2 from the germline V gene are SGHRS and YFSETQ. The CDR3 runs to 14 residues. The CDR3 is CASSPDRVGHEQYF. In DNA, the CDR3 is TGCGCCAGCAGCCCGGACAGGGTAGGGCACGAGCAGTACTTC.

This clone was observed once. The CDR3 DNA is TGTGCCAGCAGCTCCCTTCTTAATGAAAAACTGTTTTTT. Translation gives CASSSLLNEKLFF. This rearrangement joins TRBV5-6 to TRBJ1-4; D remains unclear. Germline values: CDR1 SGHDT, CDR2 YYEEEE. CDR3 length: 13 residues. The V end lost 3 bases, the J end lost 4 bases, and 7 bases lay between the germline ends. Filled out from reference TRBV5-6 and TRBJ1-4, the complete variable domain reads DAGVTQSPTHLIKTRGQQVTLRCSPKSGHDTVSWYQQALGQGPQFIFQYYEEEERQRGNFPDRFSGHQFPNYSSELNVNALLLGDSALYLCASSSLLNEKLFFGSGTQLSVL.

This chain uses TRBV10-1 with TRBJ2-3, with D possibly being TRBD1 (5 bases). Germline V gives CDR1 WNHNN, CDR2 SYGVQD (reference sequence). CDR3 length equals 14 residues. The germline V and J ends were trimmed by 4 bases and 3 bases, with 11 bases remaining between them. The CDR3 protein is CASSAERGTDTQYF. DNA for the CDR3: TGCGCCAGCAGTGCCGAAAGGGGAACAGATACGCAGTATTTT.

A remark on this clone: At the DNA level, this CDR3 is encoded by other sequences in the same sample as well. The chain couples TRBV19 to TRBJ2-7, with TRBD2 matching over 8 bases. J gave up 1 base and V 4 bases, and 0 bases lay outside the gene matches. Looked up from germline, CDR1 is LNHDA and CDR2 is SQIVND (reference sequence). The CDR3 is 13 amino acids. This CDR3 reads CASSTSGSYEQYF. CDR3 bases: TGTGCCAGTAGTACTAGCGGGTCCTACGAGCAGTACTTC. Filled out from reference TRBV19 and TRBJ2-7, the complete variable domain reads DGGITQSPKYLFRKEGQNVTLSCEQNLNHDAMYWYRQDPGQGLRLIYYSQIVNDFQKGDIAEGYSVSREKKESFPLTVTSAQKNPTAFYLCASSTSGSYEQYFGPGTRLTVT.

The chain joins TRBV11-3 to TRBJ2-1; TRBD2 matches at 14 bases. Losses at the gene ends were 5 bases for V and 3 bases for J; bases not matched to a gene: 6. CDR1 SGHNT and CDR2 YENEEA come from the germline V gene. The CDR3 has 17 amino acids. CDR3 nucleotides: TGTGCCAGCAGCGTGACTAGCGGGGGGGTTTTCTACAATGAGCAGTTCTTC. Translated, it gives CASSVTSGGVFYNEQFF.